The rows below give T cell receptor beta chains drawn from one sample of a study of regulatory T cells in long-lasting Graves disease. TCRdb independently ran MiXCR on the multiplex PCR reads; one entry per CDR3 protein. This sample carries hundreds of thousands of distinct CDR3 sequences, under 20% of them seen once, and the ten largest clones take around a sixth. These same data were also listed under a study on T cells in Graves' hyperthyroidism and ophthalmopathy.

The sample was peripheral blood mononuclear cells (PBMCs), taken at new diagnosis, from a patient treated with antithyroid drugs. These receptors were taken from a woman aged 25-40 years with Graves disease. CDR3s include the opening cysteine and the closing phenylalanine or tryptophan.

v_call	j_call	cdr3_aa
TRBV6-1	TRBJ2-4	CASSELDGKNIQYF
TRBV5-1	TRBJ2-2	CASNGREGRNGPGDTGELFF
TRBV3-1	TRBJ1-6	CASSGSGPNSPLHF
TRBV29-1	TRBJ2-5	CSVGDGQETQYF
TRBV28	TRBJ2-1	CASSLEGVAFGQFF
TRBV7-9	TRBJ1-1	CASSLVGLEWRAFF
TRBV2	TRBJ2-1	CASSDLGLENNEQFF
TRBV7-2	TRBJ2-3	CASSFQMWGGAQDTQYF
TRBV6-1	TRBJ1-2	CASSSEGVSRGYTF
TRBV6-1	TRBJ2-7	CASNSGGAYSYEQYF